The 28 T cell receptor beta chains in this list originate from one sample, sequenced in a study of naive and memory T cell subsets. Ligated cDNA underwent four rounds of PCR with nested alpha and beta constant region primers and SP2. TCRdb analysed the UMI-ligation and nested PCR reads with MiXCR anew, one entry per CDR3 protein. This sample carries about 26,000 distinct CDR3 sequences, around 4.9% of them seen once, and the ten largest clones take approximately 8%. A UMI-containing oligonucleotide was joined by 3' ligation to the TCR cDNA template. Material for sequencing was blood. All receptors derive from an adult in good health.

This sequence joins TRBV27 and TRBJ1-1; D unclear. The CDR3 is made up of 14 amino acids. V was trimmed by 2 bases and J by 1 base, leaving 8 bases between them. Germline V CDR1 and CDR2: MNHEY, SMNVEV (reference sequence). In nucleotides, the CDR3 is TGTGCCAGCAGTTTAACAGCTGGGAACACTGAAGCTTTCTTT. Translating gives CASSLTAGNTEAFF.

This clonotype was observed a few times. V gene TRBV20-1 combines with J gene TRBJ1-4, with 9 bases matching TRBD1. The CDR3 is 14 residues long. The germline gives CDR1 DFQATT, CDR2 SNEGSKA (reference sequence). The junction had 2 bases not matched to a gene; V was cut back by 0 bases and J by 6 bases. CDR3 loop: CSARDWTGDEKLFF. Written as DNA, the CDR3 is TGCAGTGCTAGAGATTGGACAGGGGATGAAAAACTGTTTTTT.

This clonotype came up many times. This chain joins TRBV4-2 and TRBJ1-5, with unresolved D. The CDR3 covers 16 residues. The germline V gene has CDR1 LGHNA and CDR2 YNFKEQ. The V end lost 4 bases, the J end lost 5 bases, and 18 bases lay between the germline ends. The CDR3, as DNA: TGTGCCAGCAGCCCCGGAGAAAGGTTCGGGGATCAGCCCCAGCATTTT. This gives the protein CASSPGERFGDQPQHF.

In its sample, this clonotype was seen many times. The gene calls are TRBV28 and TRBJ2-2; no clear D. The CDR3 runs to 11 residues. Germline CDR1 reads MDHEN; CDR2 reads SYDVKM. V dropped 7 bases and J dropped 3 bases, with 3 bases sitting between them. CDR3 bases: TGTGCCAGCACCCACACCGGGGAGCTGTTTTTT. This sequence encodes CASTHTGELFF.

This clonotype has ten or more counts. V is TRBV29-1 and J is TRBJ1-3; D is undetermined. CDR1 and CDR2 (germline): SQVTM, ANQGSEA. The CDR3 spans 12 residues. CDR3 in amino acids: CNNPRVFGPVYF. CDR3 coding DNA: TGCAATAACCCAAGGGTTTTTGGGCCGGTGTATTTT. Drawing the rest from reference TRBV29-1 and TRBJ1-3, the complete variable domain is SAVISQKPSRDICQRGTSLTIQCQVDSQVTMMFWYRQQPGQSLTLIATANQGSEATYESGFVIDKFPISRPNLTFSTLTVSNMSPEDSSIYLCNNPRVFGPVYFGEGSWLTVV.

This clonotype was recorded at least ten times. The chain links TRBV29-1 to TRBJ2-7, with no clear D. Germline lookup yields CDR1 SQVTM and CDR2 ANQGSEA. V lost 2 bases and J lost 5, with 7 bases in between. The CDR3 has 11 residues. CDR3 coding DNA: TGCAGCGTTGAAACCGGGCACGAGCAGTACTTC. Its protein product is CSVETGHEQYF.

At least ten counts were recorded for this clonotype. This sequence joins TRBV6-5 and TRBJ1-6; D is unclear. The CDR3 has 15 residues. The V gene lost 6 bases and the J gene lost 9 bases, with 18 bases spanning the gap. The germline gives CDR1 MNHEY, CDR2 SVGAGI. The CDR3: CASSPLLRAGSPLHF. CDR3 in DNA: TGTGCCAGCAGCCCCCTCCTAAGGGCGGGTTCACCCCTCCACTTT.

This clonotype was seen repeatedly, ten times or more. The chain joins TRBV4-3 to TRBJ2-1; D gene unclear. V lost 3 bases and J lost 5, with 11 bases in between. CDR1 is LGHNA, CDR2 YSLEER, per germline. This CDR3 region has 14 residues. CDR3 DNA: TGCGCCAGCAGCCAGACCCTGAGGAACAATGAGCAGTTCTTC. This codes for CASSQTLRNNEQFF.

This clonotype was observed at least ten times. The chain has TRBV6-2 or TRBV6-3 and TRBJ1-1; D is uncertain. This CDR3 has 15 residues. V lost 6 bases and J 3 bases, leaving 17 bases between the germline ends. Germline lookup yields CDR1 MNHEY and CDR2 SVGEGT. CDR3 protein: CASSSLGPADTEAFF. The CDR3 bases are TGTGCCAGCAGCTCCCTGGGTCCTGCGGACACTGAAGCTTTCTTT.

The table lists this clonotype with a few counts. The chain carries TRBV30 and TRBJ2-3; D not certain. Germline V lookup: CDR1 GTSNPN, CDR2 SVGIG (reference sequence). Trimming took off 0 bases at V and 8 bases at J, with 12 bases between the two ends. CDR3 length: 13 residues. The CDR3 sequence is CAWSVLGKGTQYF. CDR3 nucleotides: TGTGCCTGGAGTGTACTGGGCAAAGGTACGCAGTATTTT.

At least ten counts were recorded for this clonotype. CDR3 region: CASSPGAPGEQYF. In DNA, the CDR3 is TGTGCCAGCAGCCCGGGGGCCCCTGGGGAGCAGTACTTC. The V call is TRBV11-1, the J call TRBJ2-7; either TRBD1 or TRBD2 may supply D (6 bases each). The CDR3 is 13 amino acids. Deletions cut 5 bases from V and 7 bases from J, with 15 bases between. CDR1 SGHAT and CDR2 FQDESV come from the germline V gene (reference sequence).

This clonotype rates as medium-sized (0.01 to 0.1%). The gene calls are TRBV2 and TRBJ1-5, with D possibly TRBD1 on 6 matching bases. Germline lookup yields CDR1 SNHLY and CDR2 FYNNEI. Trimming shortened V by 8 bases and J by 4 bases, and 12 bases separated the two germline ends. The CDR3 has 13 residues. CDR3 DNA: TGTGCCAGCGGAACAGGGCCGAATCAGCCCCAGCATTTT. Its translation is CASGTGPNQPQHF.

The chain uses TRBV9 and TRBJ2-7; D possibly uses TRBD1 or TRBD2 (5 bases each). V was shortened by 5 bases and J by 3 bases, with 9 bases between the two germline ends. The length of the CDR3 is 12 residues. From germline, CDR1 is SGDLS and CDR2 YYNGEE. In nucleotides, the CDR3 is TGTGCCAGCAGGGGAGACAGCTACGAGCAGTACTTC. It yields the protein CASRGDSYEQYF.

This clonotype was recorded at least ten times. V usage is TRBV6-5 and J usage is TRBJ2-7; 10 bases fit TRBD1. The CDR3 loop spans 16 amino acids. Germline values: CDR1 MNHEY, CDR2 SVGAGI. V lost 6 bases and J lost 2; bases outside the gene matches: 10. The chain's CDR3 is CASSQYSGTGAYEQYF. In DNA form, the CDR3 reads TGTGCCAGCAGCCAATACTCCGGGACAGGGGCCTACGAGCAGTACTTC.

In its sample, this clonotype was seen many times. This sequence joins TRBV7-9 and TRBJ2-3, with a weak D call TRBD2 (6 bases). CDR3 length equals 16 residues. Deletions cut 5 bases from V and 2 bases from J, with 17 bases between. Per the germline V gene, CDR1 is SEHNR and CDR2 is FQNEAQ (reference sequence). The CDR3 coding sequence is TGTGCCAGCAGCGTCGGGGGTAGCGGAGTCACAGATACGCAGTATTTT. This gives the protein CASSVGGSGVTDTQYF.

This clonotype appeared a few times. The chain recombines TRBV20-1 with TRBJ1-1, with D maybe TRBD1 (5 bases). V dropped 3 bases and J dropped 4 bases, with 9 bases sitting between them. Per germline, CDR1 DFQATT and CDR2 SNEGSKA (reference sequence). The CDR3 length is 12 residues. In nucleotides, the CDR3 is TGCAGTGCTAGCGGGGGGAGCACTGAAGCTTTCTTT. It is translated as CSASGGSTEAFF.

This clonotype was seen more than once but under ten times. V and J are TRBV5-4 and TRBJ2-3, with D unclear. CDR3 length: 14 amino acids. Per the germline V gene, CDR1 is SGHNT and CDR2 is YYREEE (reference sequence). Trimming removed 2 bases at V and 5 bases at J, with 12 bases between. The CDR3 protein is CASSFAAVKDTQYF. CDR3 DNA: TGTGCCAGCAGCTTTGCCGCCGTGAAAGATACGCAGTATTTT.

A remark on this clonotype: A read error may explain this, as a much larger clone is one base away. The chain is built from TRBV6-6 and TRBJ2-1, with D possibly TRBD2 on 5 matching bases. The germline V gene has CDR1 MNHNY and CDR2 SVGAGI (reference sequence). V shed 2 bases and J shed 5 bases, with 13 bases lying between them. The length of the CDR3 is 15 residues. CDR3 bases: TGTGCCAGCAGTTACGGTGAGACTACGAACAATGAGCAGTTCTTC. Its translation is CASSYGETTNNEQFF.

In regard to this clonotype: A much larger clone is a single base away; this may be a read error. The chain combines TRBV6-5 with TRBJ2-5; no clear D. This CDR3 spans 14 amino acids. Per the germline V gene, CDR1 is MNHEY and CDR2 is SVGAGI. CDR3 sequence reads: CDSSYGGPQKTQYF. CDR3 nucleotides: TGTGACAGCAGTTACGGTGGCCCGCAAAAGACCCAGTACTTC.

This clonotype has ten or more counts. The chain uses TRBV5-1 and TRBJ2-1; D perhaps matches TRBD2 (6 bases). Trimming shortened V by 1 base and J by 7 bases, and 18 bases separated the two germline ends. Germline loops: CDR1 SGHRS, CDR2 YFSETQ. The CDR3 contains 16 residues. This chain's CDR3 is CASSLSWSSVRNEQFF. For the CDR3, the DNA is TGCGCCAGCAGCTTGTCTTGGTCTAGCGTGCGGAATGAGCAGTTCTTC.

This clonotype occurred many times. This chain connects TRBV7-2 to TRBJ1-4; D unresolved. The CDR3 length is 14 residues. Germline V CDR1 and CDR2: SGHTA, FQGNSA. The V end was cut by 2 bases, the J end by 3 bases, with 7 bases between. The CDR3 protein is CASSLWAANEKLFF. The CDR3 nucleotides are TGTGCCAGCAGCTTATGGGCAGCTAATGAAAAACTGTTTTTT.

This clonotype was counted only a few times. V and J are TRBV30 and TRBJ2-7; TRBD2 is a possible D gene (5 bases). CDR3 length equals 12 residues. Trimming cost V 3 bases and J 1 base, with 7 bases left between them. Germline V gives CDR1 GTSNPN, CDR2 SVGIG (reference sequence). The CDR3 here is CAWRKRSYEQYF. The CDR3 bases are TGTGCCTGGAGGAAGCGGTCCTACGAGCAGTACTTC.

In its sample, this clonotype is medium-sized. CDR3: CASSRERNYGYTF. In nucleotides, the CDR3 is TGCGCCAGCAGCCGGGAACGGAACTATGGCTACACCTTC. V and J are TRBV4-1 and TRBJ1-2; D remains unclear. Deletions cut 4 bases from V and 2 bases from J, with 8 bases between. The germline CDR1 and CDR2 sequences are MGHRA and YSYEKL. This CDR3 is built from 13 residues.

This clonotype showed up just a few times. The J gene is TRBJ1-6, the V gene TRBV6-5, with no clear D. Trimming left V 6 bases short and J 14 bases short, with 17 bases between. Germline V gene lookup returns CDR1 MNHEY and CDR2 SVGAGI. CDR3 size: 13 residues. CDR3 in amino acids: CASSYSRISSLHF. CDR3 nucleotides: TGTGCCAGCAGCTATTCCCGCATATCTTCCCTCCACTTT.

The chain has TRBV6-2 or TRBV6-3 and TRBJ1-5; D ambiguous. Germline V gives CDR1 MNHEY, CDR2 SVGEGT. This CDR3 is built from 12 residues. Trimming left V 6 bases short and J 4 bases short, with 7 bases between. The CDR3 nucleotides read TGTGCCAGCAGCTTTGGGAATCAGCCCCAGCATTTT. Amino acid sequence: CASSFGNQPQHF.

This clonotype was seen more than once but under ten times. V gene TRBV7-3 combines with J gene TRBJ2-1, with TRBD2 identical over 8 bases. This CDR3 region has 16 residues. CDR1 and CDR2 (germline): SGHTA, FQGTGA. The J segment lost 9 bases and the V segment lost 2 bases, leaving 12 bases of the junction unmatched. The CDR3 DNA is TGTGCCAGCAGCTTATCGGCGGGAGGTCGTGGGGGTGAGCAGTTCTTC. Protein product: CASSLSAGGRGGEQFF. Drawing the rest from reference TRBV7-3 and TRBJ2-1, the complete variable domain is GAGVSQTPSNKVTEKGKYVELRCDPISGHTALYWYRQSLGQGPEFLIYFQGTGAADDSGLPNDRFFAVRPEGSVSTLKIQRTERGDSAVYLCASSLSAGGRGGEQFFGPGTRLTVL.

This clonotype has at least ten counts. This chain links TRBV7-6 with TRBJ2-1; no firm D call. Germline loops: CDR1 SGHVS, CDR2 FNYEAQ. The ends were cut back, 0 bases at V and 3 bases at J, with 3 bases in the middle. The CDR3 runs to 13 residues. CDR3 sequence: CASSLARYNEQFF. DNA of the CDR3: TGTGCCAGCAGCTTAGCGCGCTACAATGAGCAGTTCTTC. Complete variable domain (other parts from reference TRBV7-6 and TRBJ2-1): GAGVSQSPRYKVTKRGQDVALRCDPISGHVSLYWYRQALGQGPEFLTYFNYEAQQDKSGLPNDRFSAERPEGSISTLTIQRTEQRDSAMYRCASSLARYNEQFFGPGTRLTVL.

This clonotype has at least ten counts. The chain recombines TRBV12-3 or TRBV12-4 with TRBJ2-7; D gene unclear. With 1 base removed from V and 12 bases from J, the gap between germline ends came to 10 bases. The CDR3 has 11 amino acids. The CDR3 spells CASSLGLSGYF. The CDR3, as DNA: TGTGCCAGCAGTTTAGGTCTTTCGGGGTACTTC.